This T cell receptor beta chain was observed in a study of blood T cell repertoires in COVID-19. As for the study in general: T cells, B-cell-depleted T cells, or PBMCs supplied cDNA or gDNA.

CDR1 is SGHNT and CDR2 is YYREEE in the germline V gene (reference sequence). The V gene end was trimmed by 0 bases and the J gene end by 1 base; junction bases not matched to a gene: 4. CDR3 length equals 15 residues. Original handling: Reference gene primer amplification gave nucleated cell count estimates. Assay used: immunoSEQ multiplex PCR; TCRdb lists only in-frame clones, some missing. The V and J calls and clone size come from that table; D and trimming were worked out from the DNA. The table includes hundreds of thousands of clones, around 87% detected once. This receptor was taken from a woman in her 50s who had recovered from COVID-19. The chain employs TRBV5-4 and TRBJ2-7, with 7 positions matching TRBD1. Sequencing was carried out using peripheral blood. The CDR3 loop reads CASSLAPGGSYEQYF. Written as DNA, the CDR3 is TGTGCCAGCAGCTTGGCCCCAGGGGGATCCTACGAGCAGTACTTC.